Presented here are 13 T cell receptor beta chains from one specimen sequenced in a study of PD-L1 blockade in urothelial cancer. Time point indicated: peripheral blood 6 weeks after treatment start. Some clones are missing from TCRdb's copy, which holds only in-frame ones; the method was immunoSEQ multiplex PCR. This repertoire shows about 44,000 clones, roughly 89% found once; its top ten account for about 7.3%. The source was PBMCs, collected around atezolizumab (anti-PD-L1) treatment. These receptors all come from a man in his 70s with urothelial cancer.

CDR3 amino acids: CASSPGGQNYGYTF. In nucleotides, the CDR3 is TGTGCCAGCAGCCCCGGGGGGCAGAATTATGGCTACACCTTC. This rearrangement joins TRBV27 to TRBJ1-2, with D maybe TRBD1 (6 bases). Germline V gene data show CDR1 as MNHEY and CDR2 as SMNVEV (reference sequence). This CDR3 region has 14 residues. Trimming left V 6 bases short and J 5 bases short, with 16 bases between.

This clone was seen once. The CDR3 sequence is CASRRTSGRNEQFF. DNA of the CDR3: TGTGCCAGCAGACGGACTAGCGGGAGAAATGAGCAGTTCTTC. The chain joins TRBV6-5 to TRBJ2-1, with 13 positions matching TRBD2. The V segment lost 6 bases and the J segment 7 bases; nucleotides outside the gene matches: 3. CDR1 is MNHEY, CDR2 SVGAGI, per germline. The CDR3 loop spans 14 amino acids.

The J gene is TRBJ2-7, the V gene TRBV27; TRBD1 agrees at 9 bases. Germline V CDR1 and CDR2: MNHEY, SMNVEV (reference sequence). CDR3 length equals 14 residues. The J segment lost 5 bases and the V segment lost 8 bases, leaving 10 bases of the junction unmatched. The CDR3 sequence is CASGKPTGGHEQYF. In DNA form, the CDR3 reads TGTGCCAGCGGCAAACCGACAGGGGGTCACGAGCAGTACTTC.

This chain connects TRBV6-1 to TRBJ2-7; 8 bases align to TRBD2. The CDR3 spans 11 residues. Per germline, CDR1 MNHNS and CDR2 SASEGT. J was trimmed by 12 bases and V by 2 bases; bases with no gene match: 3. CDR3 nucleotides: TGTGCCAGCAGTGAACGGGGGGGGGCGTACTTC. Its protein product is CASSERGGAYF.

The genes are TRBV7-2 and TRBJ2-7, with a tentative D call TRBD1 (7 bases). Germline assignment: CDR1 SGHTA and CDR2 FQGNSA. Between the trimmed V and J ends, which lost 5 bases and 5 bases, there was a span of 16 bases. The CDR3 covers 14 residues. The CDR3, as DNA: TGTGCCAGCAGCCTCTCCAGGGGGGCGAACGAGCAGTACTTC. Amino acid sequence: CASSLSRGANEQYF.

V is TRBV5-1 and J is TRBJ2-4; 11 nucleotides agree with TRBD2. V lost 4 bases and J lost 0; bases outside the gene matches: 3. The germline gives CDR1 SGHRS, CDR2 YFSETQ. The CDR3 contains 16 residues. The DNA for the CDR3 is TGCGCCAGCAGCCTCGGACTAGCGGGAGCCAAAAACATTCAGTACTTC. It encodes CASSLGLAGAKNIQYF.

V and J are TRBV27 and TRBJ2-3; 11 positions match TRBD2. J gave up 7 bases and V 2 bases, and 8 bases lay outside the gene matches. From germline, CDR1 is MNHEY and CDR2 SMNVEV (reference sequence). The length of the CDR3 is 16 residues. The CDR3 reads CASSLGASGGPYTQYF. The CDR3 coding sequence is TGTGCCAGCAGTTTAGGGGCTAGCGGGGGGCCTTATACGCAGTATTTT.

Only a few counts were recorded for this clone. This rearrangement joins TRBV9 to TRBJ2-2; possibly TRBD1 for D (6 bases). V lost 4 bases and J lost 5, with 12 bases in between. Germline V gene sequence: CDR1 SGDLS, CDR2 YYNGEE. CDR3 length: 14 residues. For the CDR3, the DNA is TGTGCCAGCAGCCCCTCCGGGACAACCGGGGAGCTGTTTTTT. Translated, it gives CASSPSGTTGELFF.

The chain has TRBV6-5 and TRBJ1-1, with TRBD1 matching 8 bases. The CDR3 covers 14 residues. Germline-derived CDR1 and CDR2 are MNHEY and SVGAGI. Germline trimming cut 6 bases from V and 5 bases from J; bases unmatched to any gene: 8. The CDR3 reads CASRWTGSNTEAFF. CDR3 in DNA: TGTGCCAGCAGATGGACAGGGTCAAATACTGAAGCTTTCTTT.

This chain uses TRBV2 with TRBJ2-2; D remains ambiguous. CDR1 SNHLY and CDR2 FYNNEI come from the germline V gene. V lost 8 bases to trimming and J lost 6 bases, with 13 bases between them. The CDR3 has 13 residues. Here the CDR3 reads CASGISVAGELFF. The CDR3 DNA reads TGTGCCAGCGGTATTTCGGTTGCCGGGGAGCTGTTTTTT.

The chain joins TRBV28 to TRBJ1-5, with 8 bases fitting TRBD1. This CDR3 has 15 amino acids. The V gene end was trimmed by 6 bases and the J gene end by 6 bases; junction bases not matched to a gene: 10. Germline V gene sequence: CDR1 MDHEN, CDR2 SYDVKM. The chain's CDR3 is CASSPGQGNGQPQHF. The CDR3 region has the DNA TGTGCCAGCAGCCCCGGACAGGGAAACGGTCAGCCCCAGCATTTT.

The V gene is TRBV5-4, the J gene TRBJ1-2; 8 bases are a match to TRBD1. The CDR3 runs 14 residues. Germline loops: CDR1 SGHNT, CDR2 YYREEE (reference sequence). With 4 bases clipped from V and 2 bases from J, the junction kept 4 bases outside the gene matches. The CDR3 nucleotides read TGTGCCAGCAGCCAGGGACAGGAGAACTATGGCTACACCTTC. Protein product: CASSQGQENYGYTF.

The table lists this clone with a count of one. The rearrangement links TRBV9 to TRBJ2-3, with 7 bases that match TRBD2. J was trimmed by 4 bases and V by 4 bases; bases with no gene match: 12. The CDR3 loop spans 16 amino acids. CDR1 and CDR2 from the germline V gene are SGDLS and YYNGEE. The CDR3 DNA reads TGTGCCAGCAGCCCCCCCTACGGGGGAGGGGCAGATACGCAGTATTTT. Residues: CASSPPYGGGADTQYF.